This T cell receptor (beta chain) was recorded in a study of T cell responses to AZD1222 COVID-19 vaccine. The CDR3 has 12 amino acids. V shed 6 bases and J 10 bases; nucleotides not matched to a gene: 5. Assay: immunoSEQ multiplex PCR; the TCRdb copy retains only in-frame clones and omits some. The repertoire includes about 120,000 clones, 70% to 90% of them detected once, and roughly 8.9% sits in the top ten. The sample in question was peripheral blood, obtained on day 0 of AZD1222 vaccination. The sequence derives from an adult in good health. V is TRBV12-3 or TRBV12-4 and J is TRBJ2-1, with TRBD2 identical over 8 bases. CDR3 sequence reads: CASSFASGEQFF. DNA for the CDR3: TGTGCCAGCAGCTTTGCTAGCGGGGAGCAGTTCTTC.